Shown below are 5 T cell receptor beta chains from a single sample sequenced in a study of cytomegalovirus exposure and HLA in healthy donors. Use of 60 Vbeta and 13 Jbeta primers characterized the PCR. Generated by immunoSEQ multiplex PCR, the TCRdb table keeps only in-frame clones and is missing some. The sample lists approximately 150,000 clones, 65% to 90% occurring once. Sequenced: PBMCs. The receptors were sampled from a middle-aged man in good health and CMV-seropositive.

The chain is built from TRBV28 and TRBJ2-1; TRBD2 matches 10 bases. V gave up 5 bases and J gave up 4 bases; unmatched junction bases: 5. The CDR3 extends over 15 amino acids. Germline V gene lookup returns CDR1 MDHEN and CDR2 SYDVKM. The CDR3 protein is CASSRILAGYNEQFF. The CDR3 region has the DNA TGTGCCAGCAGTCGAATACTAGCGGGGTACAATGAGCAGTTCTTC.

This clone was recorded a few times. This likely traces to a read error, being one base from a far larger clone. This CDR3 is missing its conserved last phenylalanine or tryptophan, likely due to a read error. The gene calls are TRBV30 and TRBJ2-7, with 9 positions matching TRBD1. This CDR3 region has 13 residues. The germline V gene encodes CDR1 GTSNPN and CDR2 SVGIG (reference sequence). V dropped 3 bases and J dropped 6; count of bases not matched to a gene: 6. The CDR3 protein is CAWSVGTGREQYI. The DNA for the CDR3 is TGTGCCTGGAGCGTGGGGACAGGGCGCGAGCAGTACATC.

V usage is TRBV4-3 and J usage is TRBJ2-7, with 8 nucleotides matching TRBD2. The V gene end was trimmed by 1 base and the J gene end by 3 bases; junction bases not matched to a gene: 5. Germline loops: CDR1 LGHNA, CDR2 YSLEER. CDR3 length: 15 residues. The CDR3 DNA reads TGCGCCAGCAGCCAAGTTTACGGGGGGGTCTACGAGCAGTACTTC. Amino acid sequence: CASSQVYGGVYEQYF.

V usage is TRBV4-3 and J usage is TRBJ1-3; D gene ambiguous. The germline gives CDR1 LGHNA, CDR2 YSLEER. The CDR3 extends over 13 amino acids. V gave up 3 bases and J gave up 3 bases, with 6 bases separating them. The CDR3 region has the DNA TGCGCCAGCAGCCAGGCATTTGGAAACACCATATATTTT. Protein product: CASSQAFGNTIYF.

The rearrangement joins TRBV28 to TRBJ1-4; D might be TRBD1 (5 bases). CDR3 length equals 15 residues. Trimming took off 3 bases at V and 8 bases at J, with 16 bases between the two ends. The germline V gene has CDR1 MDHEN and CDR2 SYDVKM. Here the CDR3 reads CASSFRGRVDEKLFF. Written as DNA, the CDR3 is TGTGCCAGCAGTTTTAGGGGCCGCGTGGACGAAAAACTGTTTTTT.